This TCR beta chain came from a study of T-cell memory formation after mild COVID-19. TCRdb re-analysed the 5' RACE reads in MiXCR, keeping a single row per CDR3 protein. The sample yields 140,000 to 150,000 distinct CDR3 sequences, roughly a fifth seen once. V shed 6 bases, J shed 9 bases, and the junction held 10 bases outside the gene matches. Germline CDR1 is SGHTA and CDR2 is FQGNSA. This CDR3 region has 15 residues. The J gene is TRBJ2-3, the V gene TRBV7-2; 12 bases map to TRBD2. The sequence derives from an adult woman who had mild COVID-19 (a few samples of this study predate the infection). Cell type and time point are not known. The material sequenced was PBMCs or a T cell subset sorted from them (not recorded which). CDR3 sequence (DNA): TGTGCCAGCAGTTACGGTGCTAGCGGGAGGGACACGCAGTATTTT. Its protein is CASSYGASGRDTQYF.